This is a list of T cell receptor beta chains from one sample in a study of cytomegalovirus exposure and HLA in healthy donors. TCRdb's table, derived via immunoSEQ multiplex PCR, lists solely in-frame clones and lacks some. The table has 170,000 or so clones, 80% seen once. The specimen was PBMCs. The origin of the receptors is a boy aged 10-17 years in good health and CMV-seronegative. CDR3s include the opening cysteine and the closing phenylalanine or tryptophan. The D gene is left open where the match is weak. Clone size is not always given. Where it is, it says once, few, many or a class for expanded clones.

cdr3_aa	cdr3_nt	d_call	clone_size	j_call	v_call
CASSPLPGQGSHEQYF	TGTGCCAGCTCACCATTGCCGGGACAGGGGAGCCACGAGCAGTACTTC	TRBD1	-	TRBJ2-7	TRBV18
CASSPPTGWFGTEAFF	TGTGCCAGCTCACCCCCGACAGGGTGGTTTGGAACTGAAGCTTTCTTT	TRBD1	once	TRBJ1-1	TRBV18
CASRSPGHTNFEAFF	TGCGCCAGCAGGTCACCGGGACATACGAATTTTGAAGCTTTCTTT	-	-	TRBJ1-1	TRBV5-1
CASSETREEEQYF	TGTGCCAGCAGTGAAACCAGGGAGGAAGAGCAGTACTTC	-	-	TRBJ2-7	TRBV28
CASSPTQGNTEAFF	TGTGCCAGCAGCCCGACCCAGGGGAACACTGAAGCTTTCTTT	-	-	TRBJ1-1	TRBV5-4
CASSTGRTGVYTEAFF	TGTGCCAGCAGCACCGGGCGGACAGGGGTCTACACTGAAGCTTTCTTT	-	few	TRBJ1-1	TRBV21-1
CSVGQSSNQPQHF	TGCAGCGTTGGACAGTCGAGCAATCAGCCCCAGCATTTT	-	-	TRBJ1-5	TRBV29-1
CASSPGRTGSGNQPQHF	TGTGCCAGCAGCCCAGGGCGGACAGGGTCGGGGAATCAGCCCCAGCATTTT	TRBD1	-	TRBJ1-5	TRBV7-2
CASSSGTGIGYEQYF	TGTGCCAGCAGCTCCGGGACAGGGATAGGCTACGAGCAGTACTTC	TRBD1	-	TRBJ2-7	TRBV7-8
CASSQSGTSGDRVYNEQFF	TGCGCCAGCAGCCAGTCTGGGACTAGCGGGGACCGGGTATACAATGAGCAGTTCTTC	TRBD2	-	TRBJ2-1	TRBV4-1
CASSVAGTSGYEQYF	TGTGCCAGCAGCGTAGCTGGGACTAGCGGCTACGAGCAGTACTTC	TRBD2	-	TRBJ2-7	TRBV9
CASSEFQTGWDGYTF	TGTGCCAGCAGTGAATTCCAGACAGGTTGGGATGGCTACACCTTC	-	few	TRBJ1-2	TRBV6-1
CAWSEQGLRETQYF	TGTGCCTGGAGTGAACAGGGGTTGCGAGAGACCCAGTACTTC	TRBD1	-	TRBJ2-5	TRBV30
CASTSGAYNEQFF	TGTGCCAGTACTAGCGGGGCCTACAATGAGCAGTTCTTC	TRBD2	-	TRBJ2-1	TRBV27
CASSLVGTAGEKLFF	TGCGCCAGCAGCTTGGTTGGTACGGCGGGTGAAAAACTGTTTTTT	-	-	TRBJ1-4	TRBV5-1
CASSITLTAAEQYF	TGTGCCAGCAGCATAACTCTGACAGCCGCCGAGCAGTACTTC	-	-	TRBJ2-7	TRBV7-3
CASSRTGATSPLNTEAFF	TGTGCCAGCAGCCGGACAGGGGCGACGAGCCCATTGAACACTGAAGCTTTCTTT	TRBD1	-	TRBJ1-1	TRBV5-8
CASSKGVGYNEQFF	TGTGCCAGCAGCAAGGGAGTAGGGTACAATGAGCAGTTCTTC	-	-	TRBJ2-1	TRBV7-3
CASSETFGISGANVLTF	TGCGCCAGCAGTGAGACATTCGGGATCTCTGGGGCCAACGTCCTGACTTTC	-	-	TRBJ2-6	TRBV10-2
CASSLPSGSIDEQFF	TGTGCCAGCAGCCTCCCGAGCGGGAGTATCGATGAGCAGTTCTTC	TRBD2	-	TRBJ2-1	TRBV4-2
CASSYSSITPNEKLFF	TGTGCCAGCAGTTACTCGAGTATAACGCCTAATGAAAAACTGTTTTTT	-	-	TRBJ1-4	TRBV6-5
CASSPDGRDTDTQYF	TGTGCCAGCTCTCCCGACGGCCGGGACACAGATACGCAGTATTTT	-	-	TRBJ2-3	TRBV9
CASSVESGLAGYEQYF	TGTGCCAGCAGCGTAGAATCAGGACTAGCCGGTTACGAGCAGTACTTC	TRBD2	once	TRBJ2-7	TRBV9
CASSETDRVNSPLHF	TGTGCCAGCAGCGAGACCGACAGGGTAAATTCACCCCTCCACTTT	TRBD1	-	TRBJ1-6	TRBV9
CASSNTGLNYGYTF	TGTGCCAGCAGCAATACAGGGCTCAACTATGGCTACACCTTC	-	-	TRBJ1-2	TRBV7-9
CASSRYPGQGMHF	TGTGCCAGTAGTAGATATCCGGGACAGGGAATGCACTTC	TRBD1	-	TRBJ2-7	TRBV19
CASRRRTGDNSPLHF	TGTGCCAGCAGGCGCCGGACAGGCGATAATTCACCCCTCCACTTT	TRBD1	-	TRBJ1-6	TRBV2
CASTLFGGGNTEAFF	TGTGCCAGTACCCTTTTTGGGGGAGGGAACACTGAAGCTTTCTTT	-	-	TRBJ1-1	TRBV2
CASSQAPRGANSPLHF	TGCGCCAGCAGCCAAGCTCCTCGGGGGGCGAATTCACCCCTCCACTTT	-	-	TRBJ1-6	TRBV4-1
CASSVVGERNSPLHF	TGTGCCAGCAGCGTAGTCGGAGAAAGGAATTCACCCCTCCACTTT	-	-	TRBJ1-6	TRBV9
CASPQPPRAGTQYF	TGCGCCAGCCCTCAGCCACCCCGCGCGGGGACCCAGTACTTC	-	few	TRBJ2-5	TRBV4-1
CASSMTGSHEKLFF	TGTGCCAGTAGTATGACAGGGTCGCATGAAAAACTGTTTTTT	TRBD1	-	TRBJ1-4	TRBV19
CASSLVGSEPTGELFF	TGTGCCAGCAGCTTAGTCGGTAGCGAACCCACCGGGGAGCTGTTTTTT	-	-	TRBJ2-2	TRBV7-2
CASSFTGAPLHF	TGTGCCAGCAGCTTCACGGGAGCACCCCTCCACTTT	-	few	TRBJ1-6	TRBV5-4
CAWSVRSISGSQYF	TGTGCCTGGAGTGTACGGAGTATTAGCGGGAGTCAGTACTTC	TRBD2	-	TRBJ2-7	TRBV30